These 15 T cell receptor beta chains came from one sample sequenced in a study of T cell responses to AZD1222 COVID-19 vaccine. TCRdb's copy holds only in-frame clones and misses some; the assay was immunoSEQ multiplex PCR. In the table there are 90,000 to 150,000 clones, 85% to 90% of which are singletons. This material consisted of peripheral blood, taken on day 0 of AZD1222 vaccination. The receptors were sampled from an adult in good health.

V usage is TRBV18 and J usage is TRBJ1-2; maybe TRBD1 (5 bases). V lost 3 bases, J lost 5 bases, and 13 bases lay in between. CDR3 length equals 14 residues. The V gene's germline CDR1 is KGHSH and CDR2 LQKENI. The CDR3 sequence: CASSPNRQLYGYTF. CDR3 DNA: TGTGCCAGCTCACCCAATAGACAGTTATATGGCTACACCTTC.

V and J are TRBV7-2 and TRBJ2-7; unclear D gene. The germline V gene encodes CDR1 SGHTA and CDR2 FQGNSA. V was pared by 5 bases and J by 3 bases, with 17 bases between. This CDR3 region has 15 residues. CDR3 residues: CASSQNRNRNYEQYF. Written as DNA, the CDR3 is TGTGCCAGCAGCCAGAACCGGAACAGAAACTACGAGCAGTACTTC.

This sequence joins TRBV13 and TRBJ2-5; no clear D. Germline CDR1 PRHDT, CDR2 FYEKMQ (reference sequence). The CDR3 extends over 13 amino acids. V lost 0 bases to trimming and J lost 7 bases, with 9 bases between them. CDR3 protein: CASSLGALGTQYF. The CDR3 DNA sequence: TGTGCCAGCAGCTTAGGAGCTCTCGGGACCCAGTACTTC.

J is TRBJ1-6 and V is TRBV19, with 8 bases that match TRBD1. Germline trimming cut 8 bases from V and 9 bases from J; bases unmatched to any gene: 3. Germline V gives CDR1 LNHDA, CDR2 SQIVND (reference sequence). CDR3 length: 12 residues. CDR3: CASRQGSSPLHF. The CDR3 bases are TGTGCCAGTCGACAGGGGTCTTCACCCCTCCACTTT.

The J gene is TRBJ1-5, the V gene TRBV6-2 or TRBV6-3; no reliable D call. The germline V gene has CDR1 MNHEY and CDR2 SVGEGT. The germline V and J ends were trimmed by 4 bases and 9 bases, with 10 bases remaining between them. The CDR3 contains 12 residues. The CDR3 here is CASSFQFGPQHF. CDR3 DNA: TGTGCCAGCAGTTTTCAGTTTGGGCCCCAGCATTTT.

The chain recombines TRBV6-2 or TRBV6-3 with TRBJ2-1; no firm D call. The CDR3 is made up of 16 amino acids. Per germline, CDR1 MNHEY and CDR2 SVGEGT. V was trimmed by 3 bases and J by 6 bases, leaving 18 bases between them. The CDR3 nucleotides are TGTGCCAGCAGTTATCTGGCGGAACCCCCCCTCAATGAGCAGTTCTTC. It specifies CASSYLAEPPLNEQFF.

This clone was found a few times. The J gene is TRBJ1-5, the V gene TRBV5-4, with D tentatively TRBD1 (5 bases). Germline V gives CDR1 SGHNT, CDR2 YYREEE (reference sequence). The CDR3 length is 14 residues. The V and J ends lost 4 bases and 6 bases respectively, with 14 bases between them. The CDR3 DNA reads as TGTGCCAGCAGCCACTTCGGGGCGGGTCAGCCCCAGCATTTT. This gives the protein CASSHFGAGQPQHF.

The chain joins TRBV28 to TRBJ2-5; TRBD1 aligns across 9 bases. With V trimmed by 6 bases and J by 5 bases, 13 bases remained unmatched. The V gene's germline CDR1 is MDHEN and CDR2 SYDVKM. The CDR3 consists of 16 residues. CDR3 sequence reads: CASSSIRGQGGETQYF. CDR3 coding DNA: TGTGCCAGCAGCTCTATCCGGGGACAGGGCGGTGAGACCCAGTACTTC.

The V call is TRBV7-9, the J call TRBJ1-6, with TRBD1 as a possible D gene (5 bases). V lost 5 bases to trimming and J lost 5 bases, with 10 bases between them. Per germline, CDR1 SEHNR and CDR2 FQNEAQ (reference sequence). The CDR3 extends over 14 amino acids. DNA of the CDR3: TGTGCCAGCAGCAACTTCAGGGATAATTCACCCCTCCACTTT. Translating gives CASSNFRDNSPLHF.

V gene TRBV20-1 combines with J gene TRBJ1-5; D uncertain. CDR1 is DFQATT, CDR2 SNEGSKA, per germline (reference sequence). V was shortened by 3 bases and J by 1 base, with 7 bases between the two germline ends. The CDR3 extends over 13 amino acids. The CDR3: CSASGGSNQPQHF. Here the CDR3 DNA reads TGCAGTGCTAGTGGAGGGAGCAATCAGCCCCAGCATTTT.

V and J are TRBV4-3 and TRBJ2-7; 12 positions agree with TRBD2. The CDR3 spans 16 residues. With V trimmed by 3 bases and J by 4 bases, 7 bases remained unmatched. CDR1 and CDR2 (germline): LGHNA, YSLEER. The CDR3 reads CASSQGRLAGAYEQYF. The CDR3 DNA follows: TGCGCCAGCAGCCAGGGGAGACTAGCGGGAGCGTACGAGCAGTACTTC.

The chain is built from TRBV15 and TRBJ1-3; no reliable D call. V dropped 0 bases and J dropped 4 bases, with 13 bases sitting between them. CDR3 length equals 16 residues. CDR1 is LNHNV, CDR2 YYDKDF, per germline (reference sequence). The DNA for the CDR3 is TGTGCCACCAGCAGAGATATGTTCGGGTCAGGAAACACCATATATTTT. Its translation: CATSRDMFGSGNTIYF.

This clone was detected a few times. The chain uses TRBV29-1 and TRBJ1-2; D is uncertain. Germline CDR1 SQVTM, CDR2 ANQGSEA. Trimming stripped 4 bases from V and 9 bases from J, with 18 bases between. CDR3 length: 13 residues. CDR3 in amino acids: CSVAEGGKPSYTF. The CDR3 bases are TGCAGCGTTGCTGAAGGAGGGAAACCCAGCTACACCTTC.

The V and J genes are TRBV6-5 and TRBJ1-4; D may be TRBD1 (5 bases). V was cut by 8 bases and J by 6 bases, with 13 bases left in between. Germline CDR1 and CDR2: MNHEY and SVGAGI. The CDR3 spans 13 residues. CDR3 sequence: CASGASRYEKLFF. CDR3 nucleotide sequence: TGTGCCAGCGGGGCATCGAGATATGAAAAACTGTTTTTT.

This chain links TRBV5-4 with TRBJ2-7; 8 nucleotides align to TRBD1. Germline loops: CDR1 SGHNT, CDR2 YYREEE (reference sequence). The CDR3 covers 13 residues. V lost 4 bases to trimming and J lost 3 bases; unmatched junction nucleotides: 3. CDR3 nucleotides: TGTGCCAGCAGCGGACAGGGAGGCTACGAGCAGTACTTC. Translating gives CASSGQGGYEQYF.